The TCR beta chain under discussion was sequenced for a study of cytomegalovirus exposure and HLA in healthy donors. Findings and caveats of the study: As immune exposure information, only CMV serostatus was available.

To note about this clone: Its matching antigen is unknown.

PCR was performed using 60 Vbeta and 13 Jbeta primers. Assay used: immunoSEQ multiplex PCR; TCRdb lists only in-frame clones, some missing. The sample has fewer than 200,000 clones, around 83% seen once. This CDR3 is 16 amino acids long. Germline V gene data show CDR1 as MNHEY and CDR2 as SMNVEV (reference sequence). V dropped 5 bases and J dropped 6; count of bases not matched to a gene: 11. This clonotype originated in a man aged 35-49 years in good health and CMV-seropositive. Sample: PBMCs. The chain links TRBV27 to TRBJ2-1; 9 bases map to TRBD2. The CDR3 nucleotides read TGTGCCAGCAGTGGCCTCAGCGGGAGGTCCACCAATGAGCAGTTCTTC. This encodes CASSGLSGRSTNEQFF.